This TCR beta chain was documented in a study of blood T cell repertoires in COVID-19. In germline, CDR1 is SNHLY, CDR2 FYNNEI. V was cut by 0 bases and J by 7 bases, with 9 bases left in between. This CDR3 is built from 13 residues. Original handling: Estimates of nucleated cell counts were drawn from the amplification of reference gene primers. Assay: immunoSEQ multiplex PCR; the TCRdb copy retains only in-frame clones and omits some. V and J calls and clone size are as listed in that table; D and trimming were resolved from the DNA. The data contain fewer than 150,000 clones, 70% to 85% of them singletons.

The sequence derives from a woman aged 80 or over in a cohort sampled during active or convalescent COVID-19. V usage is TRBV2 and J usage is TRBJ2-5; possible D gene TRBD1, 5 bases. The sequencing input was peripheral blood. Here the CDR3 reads CASSEAHQGTQYF. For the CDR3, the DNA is TGTGCCAGCAGTGAAGCGCATCAGGGGACCCAGTACTTC.